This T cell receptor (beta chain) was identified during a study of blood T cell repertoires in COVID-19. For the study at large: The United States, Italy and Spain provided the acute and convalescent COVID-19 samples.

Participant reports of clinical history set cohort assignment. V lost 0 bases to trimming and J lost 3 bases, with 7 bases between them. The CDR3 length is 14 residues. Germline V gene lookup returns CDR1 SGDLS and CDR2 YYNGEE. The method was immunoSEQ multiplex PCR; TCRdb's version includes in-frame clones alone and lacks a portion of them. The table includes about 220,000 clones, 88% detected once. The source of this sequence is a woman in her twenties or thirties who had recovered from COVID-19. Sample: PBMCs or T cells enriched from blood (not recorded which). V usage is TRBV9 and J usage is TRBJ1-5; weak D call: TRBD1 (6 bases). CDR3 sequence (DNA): TGTGCCAGCAGCGTAGGGACAGACAATCAGCCCCAGCATTTT. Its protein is CASSVGTDNQPQHF.